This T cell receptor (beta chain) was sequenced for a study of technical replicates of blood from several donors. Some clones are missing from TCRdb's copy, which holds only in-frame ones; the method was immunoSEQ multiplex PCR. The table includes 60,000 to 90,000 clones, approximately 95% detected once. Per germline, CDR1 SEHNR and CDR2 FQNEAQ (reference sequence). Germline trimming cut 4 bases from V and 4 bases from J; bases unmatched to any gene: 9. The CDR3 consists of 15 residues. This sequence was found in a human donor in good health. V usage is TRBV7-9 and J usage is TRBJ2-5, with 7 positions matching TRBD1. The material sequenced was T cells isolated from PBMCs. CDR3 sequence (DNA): TGTGCCAGCAGCTCGCGGCAGGGGGAGACAGAGACCCAGTACTTC. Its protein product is CASSSRQGETETQYF.